This T cell receptor (beta chain) was found in a study of T cells in Graves' hyperthyroidism and ophthalmopathy. This clonotype was counted at least ten times. RNA transcripts were the template for amplifying TCR beta CDR3 regions. HTBI primers drove first-round RT-PCR of the TCR CDR3. Each CDR3 protein is one row after TCRdb ran MiXCR on the multiplex PCR reads. The sample consists of around 580,000 distinct CDR3 sequences, approximately 16% of them appearing once. From germline, CDR1 is KGHSH and CDR2 LQKENI. Trimming removed 6 bases at V and 1 base at J, with 9 bases between. This CDR3 comprises 13 residues. Disease duration under 2 months; hyperthyroidism patients were aged 18 to 65. The study excluded patients with uncontrolled infection, other autoimmune disease, pregnancy or lactation.

Sample: blood. The chain carries TRBV18 and TRBJ1-1, with a weak D call TRBD1 (6 bases). The source is a woman aged 18-29 years with Graves' hyperthyroidism. In DNA form, the CDR3 reads TGTGCCAGCTCCCAGGGACAGAACACTGAAGCTTTCTTT. This sequence encodes CASSQGQNTEAFF.